This entry lists 20 T cell receptor beta chains sequenced from one sample in a study of identical twins. In TCRdb, the 5' RACE reads were re-called with MiXCR into one record per CDR3 protein. The table records some 260,000 distinct CDR3 sequences, over 12% of them present only once. The sample comprised memory (CD45RO+) T cells sorted from blood. These receptors were obtained from a woman between 18 and 29 years old in good health.

V usage is TRBV10-2 and J usage is TRBJ1-6, with D perhaps matching TRBD1 (6 bases). The CDR3 consists of 13 residues. CDR1 and CDR2 from the germline V gene are WSHSY and SAAADI. The V and J ends lost 6 bases and 9 bases respectively, with 12 bases between them. CDR3 in amino acids: CASRTDSFSPLHF. As DNA, the CDR3 is TGCGCCAGCAGAACGGACAGTTTTTCACCCCTCCACTTT.

This clonotype came up a few times. The CDR3 nucleotides are TGCAGCGTTGACGGGGGGCAAGTAGATGAGCAGTTCTTC. The encoded protein is CSVDGGQVDEQFF. The V gene is TRBV29-1, the J gene TRBJ2-1, with a weak D call TRBD2 (7 bases). The germline V gene encodes CDR1 SQVTM and CDR2 ANQGSEA. The V gene lost 3 bases and the J gene lost 8 bases, with 14 bases spanning the gap. The CDR3 is made up of 13 amino acids.

A few counts support this clonotype. Just one base apart from a much larger clone, this may be a read error. This chain uses TRBV6-1 with TRBJ2-7; 14 bases agree with TRBD2. Looked up from germline, CDR1 is MNHNS and CDR2 is SASEGT. The CDR3 has 15 amino acids. The junction had 1 base not matched to a gene; V was cut back by 4 bases and J by 2 bases. The CDR3, as DNA: TGTGCCAGCAGTGCGACTAGCGGGGGGGCCTACGAGCAGTACTTC. Translation: CASSATSGGAYEQYF.

This clonotype was recorded a few times. The rearrangement links TRBV28 to TRBJ2-7; no reliable D call. V was pared by 3 bases and J by 3 bases, with 9 bases between. This CDR3 is 13 amino acids long. Germline V CDR1 and CDR2: MDHEN, SYDVKM. The CDR3 nucleotides are TGTGCCAGCAGTTTTAGTCGCGGCTACGAGCAGTACTTC. As protein: CASSFSRGYEQYF. Variable domain in full (rest from reference TRBV28 and TRBJ2-7): DVKVTQSSRYLVKRTGEKVFLECVQDMDHENMFWYRQDPGLGLRLIYFSYDVKMKEKGDIPEGYSVSREKKERFSLILESASTNQTSMYLCASSFSRGYEQYFGPGTRLTVT.

At least ten counts were recorded for this clonotype. V usage is TRBV11-2 and J usage is TRBJ2-2, with no clear D. The CDR3 totals 12 residues. The V gene lost 3 bases and the J gene lost 6 bases, with 5 bases spanning the gap. Germline values: CDR1 SGHAT, CDR2 FQNNGV. The DNA for the CDR3 is TGTGCCAGCAGCTTGTCGTCCGGGGAGCTGTTTTTT. This gives the protein CASSLSSGELFF.

Only a few counts were recorded for this clonotype. The gene calls are TRBV7-2 and TRBJ2-3, with D perhaps given as TRBD1 or TRBD2 (6 bases each). The CDR3 totals 16 residues. Deletions cut 5 bases from V and 3 bases from J, with 18 bases between. From germline, CDR1 is SGHTA and CDR2 FQGNSA. The CDR3 DNA is TGTGCCAGCAGCCCTATACCCGGAGGGGGGACAGATACGCAGTATTTT. Its protein product is CASSPIPGGGTDTQYF. Drawing the rest from reference TRBV7-2 and TRBJ2-3, the complete variable domain is GAGVSQSPSNKVTEKGKDVELRCDPISGHTALYWYRQSLGQGLEFLIYFQGNSAPDKSGLPSDRFSAERTGGSVSTLTIQRTQQEDSAVYLCASSPIPGGGTDTQYFGPGTRLTVL.

This clonotype has a handful of counts. The V and J genes are TRBV7-9 and TRBJ2-2; D call uncertain. Trimming cost V 1 base and J 0 bases, with 9 bases left between them. This CDR3 comprises 16 residues. The V gene's germline CDR1 is SEHNR and CDR2 FQNEAQ (reference sequence). Here the CDR3 DNA reads TGTGCCAGCAGCTTAGGTGCTTTCTCGAACACCGGGGAGCTGTTTTTT. Translating gives CASSLGAFSNTGELFF.

This clonotype has a count of ten or more. V and J are TRBV12-3 or TRBV12-4 and TRBJ2-1; TRBD2 agrees at 11 bases. This CDR3 region has 14 residues. Germline trimming cut 4 bases from V and 15 bases from J; bases unmatched to any gene: 11. The CDR3 here is CASSSSATSGKWFF. In DNA form, the CDR3 reads TGTGCCAGCAGTTCATCCGCGACTAGCGGGAAATGGTTCTTC.

The rearrangement links TRBV25-1 to TRBJ1-2, with D unclear. Germline V gives CDR1 MGHDK, CDR2 SYGVNS. V was shortened by 2 bases and J by 5 bases, with 9 bases between the two germline ends. The CDR3 is 13 residues long. CDR3 in DNA: TGTGCCAGCAGTGAAGGTCAGACGTATGGCTACACCTTC. Amino acid sequence: CASSEGQTYGYTF.

This clonotype occurred many times. The chain combines TRBV20-1 with TRBJ2-7; no clear D. The CDR3 length is 12 residues. Trimming removed 3 bases at V and 5 bases at J, with 11 bases between. Germline V CDR1 and CDR2: DFQATT, SNEGSKA (reference sequence). The CDR3 region has the DNA TGCAGTGCTAGCGGCCATCTCGACGAGCAGTACTTC. Residues: CSASGHLDEQYF.

This sequence joins TRBV9 and TRBJ2-2; D might be TRBD1 (6 bases). The germline gives CDR1 SGDLS, CDR2 YYNGEE. CDR3 length: 15 amino acids. V was clipped by 6 bases and J by 4 bases, with 16 bases between them. CDR3 region: CASTGRAGVTGELFF. CDR3 nucleotide sequence: TGTGCCAGCACCGGACGGGCAGGGGTCACCGGGGAGCTGTTTTTT.

DNA for the CDR3: TGTGCCAGCAGCTTAGCCCCGGCCAATGAGCAGTTCTTC. As protein: CASSLAPANEQFF. The chain links TRBV7-2 to TRBJ2-1; D is unresolved. Looked up from germline, CDR1 is SGHTA and CDR2 is FQGNSA. Trimming removed 0 bases from V and 6 bases from J, with 6 bases in between. This CDR3 is built from 13 residues.

This clonotype has a count of ten or more. The V gene is TRBV11-2, the J gene TRBJ2-1, with D possibly matching TRBD2 (6 bases). CDR1 is SGHAT, CDR2 FQNNGV, per germline. This CDR3 has 15 amino acids. Trimming pared 3 bases from V and 10 bases from J, leaving 19 bases between. Here the CDR3 DNA reads TGTGCCAGCAGCTTCGCAGCGGGCCGTCTGAGGGAGCAGTTCTTC. This sequence encodes CASSFAAGRLREQFF. The full variable domain, completed using reference TRBV11-2 and TRBJ2-1, is EAGVAQSPRYKIIEKRQSVAFWCNPISGHATLYWYQQILGQGPKLLIQFQNNGVVDDSQLPKDRFSAERLKGVDSTLKIQPAKLEDSAVYLCASSFAAGRLREQFFGPGTRLTVL.

This clonotype was picked up many times. The rearrangement uses TRBV5-1 and TRBJ2-1; 8 nucleotides line up with TRBD1. Germline CDR1 and CDR2: SGHRS and YFSETQ. V trimming: 4 bases; J trimming: 1 base; junction bases outside the gene matches: 4. This CDR3 is built from 15 residues. In nucleotides, the CDR3 is TGCGCCAGCAGCGCCGGGGACAGGTCCTACAATGAGCAGTTCTTC. Its translation: CASSAGDRSYNEQFF. Combining the CDR3 with reference TRBV5-1 and TRBJ2-1 gives the whole variable domain KAGVTQTPRYLIKTRGQQVTLSCSPISGHRSVSWYQQTPGQGLQFLFEYFSETQRNKGNFPGRFSGRQFSNSRSEMNVSTLELGDSALYLCASSAGDRSYNEQFFGPGTRLTVL.

This clonotype was seen only a few times. The gene calls are TRBV20-1 and TRBJ1-2; no definite D call. Germline V gene data show CDR1 as DFQATT and CDR2 as SNEGSKA (reference sequence). The CDR3 spans 13 residues. The V gene lost 1 base and the J gene lost 2 bases, with 8 bases spanning the gap. CDR3 in DNA: TGCAGTGCTAGAGTGAGGCAGAACTATGGCTACACCTTC. It is translated as CSARVRQNYGYTF.

The genes are TRBV7-9 and TRBJ1-1; D possibly corresponds to TRBD1 (5 bases). Germline lookup yields CDR1 SEHNR and CDR2 FQNEAQ (reference sequence). V lost 2 bases and J 5 bases, leaving 9 bases between the germline ends. There are 13 residues in the CDR3. The CDR3 nucleotides read TGTGCCAGCAGCTTATGGGAGGGGACTGAAGCTTTCTTT. It yields the protein CASSLWEGTEAFF. Complete variable domain (other parts from reference TRBV7-9 and TRBJ1-1): DTGVSQNPRHKITKRGQNVTFRCDPISEHNRLYWYRQTLGQGPEFLTYFQNEAQLEKSRLLSDRFSAERPKGSFSTLEIQRTEQGDSAMYLCASSLWEGTEAFFGQGTRLTVV.

The chain is built from TRBV29-1 and TRBJ1-1, with D unclear. The CDR3 consists of 12 residues. With 5 bases removed from V and 1 base from J, the gap between germline ends came to 8 bases. Per germline, CDR1 SQVTM and CDR2 ANQGSEA. DNA of the CDR3: TGCAGCGTTCTGCTTCCGAACACTGAAGCTTTCTTT. Encoded protein: CSVLLPNTEAFF.

This clonotype was found once. The chain links TRBV5-5 to TRBJ2-3, with 7 bases fitting TRBD2. The CDR3 runs to 14 residues. Germline CDR1 reads SGHKS; CDR2 reads YYEKEE (reference sequence). V lost 3 bases to trimming and J lost 2 bases; unmatched junction nucleotides: 3. In nucleotides, the CDR3 is TGTGCCAGCAGCTGGGGGGGTCACACAGATACGCAGTATTTT. Its protein is CASSWGGHTDTQYF.

A few counts support this clonotype. This sequence joins TRBV12-3 or TRBV12-4 and TRBJ2-5, with 9 bases identical to TRBD2. Unmatched junction bases numbered 4, after V lost 3 bases and J lost 2 bases. CDR3 length equals 15 residues. The CDR3 coding sequence is TGTGCCAGCAGTTTGACTAGCGGTCCTCAAGAGACCCAGTACTTC. This encodes CASSLTSGPQETQYF.

Only a few counts were recorded for this clonotype. This chain joins TRBV18 and TRBJ2-2, with D possibly being TRBD2 (5 bases). V was cut by 4 bases and J by 0 bases, with 6 bases left in between. The germline V gene has CDR1 KGHSH and CDR2 LQKENI. The CDR3 is 14 residues long. CDR3 nucleotides: TGTGCCAGCTCACGAGCGGCGAACACCGGGGAGCTGTTTTTT. Residues: CASSRAANTGELFF.